This TCR beta chain came from a study of T cell responses to AZD1222 COVID-19 vaccine. TCRdb's table, derived via immunoSEQ multiplex PCR, lists solely in-frame clones and lacks some. Of about 120,000 clones listed, roughly nine tenths were seen once; the top ten hold over 1.5%. V lost 5 bases, J lost 2 bases, and 9 bases lay in between. Germline V lookup: CDR1 MNHEY, CDR2 SMNVEV (reference sequence). This CDR3 region has 13 residues. Overall study findings and caveats: Samples come after the peak T cell response, not at day 14.

About this clone: Its antigen is not identified.

The clonotype comes from an adult in good health. The rearrangement uses TRBV27 and TRBJ1-2; a weak D match, TRBD1 (5 bases). Material: peripheral blood, obtained on day 0 of AZD1222 vaccination. The CDR3 spells CASSRAGNYGYTF. In DNA, the CDR3 is TGTGCCAGCAGTCGGGCAGGGAACTATGGCTACACCTTC.